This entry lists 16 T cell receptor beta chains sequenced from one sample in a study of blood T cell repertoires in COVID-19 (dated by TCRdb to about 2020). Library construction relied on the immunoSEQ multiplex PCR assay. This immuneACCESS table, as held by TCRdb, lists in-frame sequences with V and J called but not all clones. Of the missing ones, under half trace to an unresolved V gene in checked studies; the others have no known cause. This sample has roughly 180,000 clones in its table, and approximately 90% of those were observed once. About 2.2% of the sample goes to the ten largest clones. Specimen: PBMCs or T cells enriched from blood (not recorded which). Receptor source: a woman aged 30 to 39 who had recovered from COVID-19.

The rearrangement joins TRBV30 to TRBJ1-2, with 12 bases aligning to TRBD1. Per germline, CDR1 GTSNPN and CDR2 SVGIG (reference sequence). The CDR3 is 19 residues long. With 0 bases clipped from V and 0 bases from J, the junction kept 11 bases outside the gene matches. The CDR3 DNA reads TGTGCCTGGAGTGTAGGGCGATGGGACAGGGGGCAATCTAACTATGGCTACACCTTC. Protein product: CAWSVGRWDRGQSNYGYTF.

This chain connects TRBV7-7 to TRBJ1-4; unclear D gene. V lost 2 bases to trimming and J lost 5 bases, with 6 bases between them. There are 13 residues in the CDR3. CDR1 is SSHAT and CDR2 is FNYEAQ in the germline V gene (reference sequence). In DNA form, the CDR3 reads TGTGCCAGCAGCTTAATGGAGAATGAAAAACTGTTTTTT. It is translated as CASSLMENEKLFF.

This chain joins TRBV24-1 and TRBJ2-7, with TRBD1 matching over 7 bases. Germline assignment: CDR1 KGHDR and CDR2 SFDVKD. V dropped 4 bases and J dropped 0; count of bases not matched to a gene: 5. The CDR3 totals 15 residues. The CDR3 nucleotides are TGTGCCACCAGTGAGGGGGACAGCAGCTCCTACGAGCAGTACTTC. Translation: CATSEGDSSSYEQYF.

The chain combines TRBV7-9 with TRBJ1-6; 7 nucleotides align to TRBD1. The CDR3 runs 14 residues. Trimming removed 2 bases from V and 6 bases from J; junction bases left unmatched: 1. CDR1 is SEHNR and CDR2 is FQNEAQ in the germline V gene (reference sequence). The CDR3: CASSLRGLNSPLHF. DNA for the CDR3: TGTGCCAGCAGCTTAAGGGGGCTTAATTCACCCCTCCACTTT.

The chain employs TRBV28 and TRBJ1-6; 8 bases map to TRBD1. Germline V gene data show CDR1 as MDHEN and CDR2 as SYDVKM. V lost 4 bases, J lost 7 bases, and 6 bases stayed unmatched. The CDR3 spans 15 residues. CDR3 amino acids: CASSSGGASNSPLHF. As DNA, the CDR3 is TGTGCCAGCAGTTCAGGGGGCGCATCAAATTCACCCCTCCACTTT.

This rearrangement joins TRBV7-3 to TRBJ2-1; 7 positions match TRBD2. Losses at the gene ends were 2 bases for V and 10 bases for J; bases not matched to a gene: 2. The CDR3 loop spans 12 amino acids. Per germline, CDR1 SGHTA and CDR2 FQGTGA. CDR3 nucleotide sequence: TGTGCCAGCAGCTTATATAGCGGGGAGCAGTTCTTC. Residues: CASSLYSGEQFF.

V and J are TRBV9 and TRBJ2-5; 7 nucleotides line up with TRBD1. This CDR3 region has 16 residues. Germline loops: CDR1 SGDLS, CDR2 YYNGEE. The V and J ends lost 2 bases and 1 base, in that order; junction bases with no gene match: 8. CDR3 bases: TGTGCCAGCAGCGTTCTCCCTACAGGGGCCCAAGAGACCCAGTACTTC. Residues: CASSVLPTGAQETQYF.

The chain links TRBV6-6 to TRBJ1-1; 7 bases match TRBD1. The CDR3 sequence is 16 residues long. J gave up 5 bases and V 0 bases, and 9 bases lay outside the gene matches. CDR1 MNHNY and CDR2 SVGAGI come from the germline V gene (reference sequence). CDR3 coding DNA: TGTGCCAGCAGTTACTCTTCTGTGACAGGGAGGACTGAAGCTTTCTTT. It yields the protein CASSYSSVTGRTEAFF.

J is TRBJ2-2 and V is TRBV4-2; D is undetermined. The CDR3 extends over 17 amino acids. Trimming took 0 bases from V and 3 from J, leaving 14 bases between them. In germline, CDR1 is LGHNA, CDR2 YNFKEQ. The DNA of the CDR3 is TGTGCCAGCAGCCAAGATATGAGAAGTACCGACACCGGGGAGCTGTTTTTT. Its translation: CASSQDMRSTDTGELFF.

The CDR3 coding sequence is TGTGCCAGCAGTGACCGGGGCCCCGACAGGCAGCCCCAGCATTTT. It encodes CASSDRGPDRQPQHF. The V and J genes are TRBV6-4 and TRBJ1-5, with a weak D call TRBD1 (6 bases). Germline loops: CDR1 MRHNA, CDR2 SNTAGT. The CDR3 loop spans 15 amino acids. Trimming left V 2 bases short and J 7 bases short, with 15 bases between.

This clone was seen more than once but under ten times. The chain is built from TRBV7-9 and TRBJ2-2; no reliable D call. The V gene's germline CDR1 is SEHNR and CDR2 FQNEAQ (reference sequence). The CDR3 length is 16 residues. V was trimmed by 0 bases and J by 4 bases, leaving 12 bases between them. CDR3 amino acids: CASSLAGGQPTGELFF. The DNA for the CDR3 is TGTGCCAGCAGCTTAGCCGGCGGCCAGCCCACCGGGGAGCTGTTTTTT.

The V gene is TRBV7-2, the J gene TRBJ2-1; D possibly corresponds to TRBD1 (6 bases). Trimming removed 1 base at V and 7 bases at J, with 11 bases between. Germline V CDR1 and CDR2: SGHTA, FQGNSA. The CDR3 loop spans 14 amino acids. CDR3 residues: CASSLDRAVNEQFF. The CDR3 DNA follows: TGTGCCAGCAGCTTAGACAGGGCGGTTAATGAGCAGTTCTTC.

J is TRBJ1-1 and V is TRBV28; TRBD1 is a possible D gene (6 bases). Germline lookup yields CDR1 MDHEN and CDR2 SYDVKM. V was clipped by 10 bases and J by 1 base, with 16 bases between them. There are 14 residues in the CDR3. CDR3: CATAPPDRNTEAFF. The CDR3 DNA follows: TGTGCCACTGCACCACCGGACAGGAACACTGAAGCTTTCTTT.

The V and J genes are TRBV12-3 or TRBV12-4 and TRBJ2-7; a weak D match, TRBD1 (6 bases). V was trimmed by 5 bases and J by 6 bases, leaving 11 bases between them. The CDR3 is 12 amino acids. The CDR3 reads CASSPQGSEQYF. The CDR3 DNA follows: TGTGCCAGCAGTCCGCAGGGGTCCGAGCAGTACTTC.

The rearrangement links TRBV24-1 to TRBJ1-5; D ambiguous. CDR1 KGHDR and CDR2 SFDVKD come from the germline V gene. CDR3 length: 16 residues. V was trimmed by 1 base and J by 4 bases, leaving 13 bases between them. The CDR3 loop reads CATSDLLHGVNQPQHF. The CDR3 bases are TGTGCCACCAGTGATTTACTCCACGGGGTTAATCAGCCCCAGCATTTT.

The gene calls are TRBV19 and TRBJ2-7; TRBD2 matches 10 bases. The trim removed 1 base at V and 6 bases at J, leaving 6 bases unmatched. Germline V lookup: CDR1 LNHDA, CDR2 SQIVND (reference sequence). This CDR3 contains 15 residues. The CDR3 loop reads CASSIASSSGGEQYF. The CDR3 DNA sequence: TGTGCCAGTAGTATAGCGTCGTCTAGCGGGGGCGAGCAGTACTTC.